This passage covers 28 T cell receptor beta chains from one sample sequenced in a study of regulatory T cells in long-lasting Graves disease. The time point was: newly diagnosed GD, antithyroid drugs for less than 3 months. From PBMCs, RNA was extracted and then used to make the TCR library. Combining iRepertoire HTBI primers with Arm-PCR of CDR3 regions, the authors built TCR beta libraries. MiXCR, run by TCRdb on the multiplex PCR reads, gives a single entry per CDR3 protein. In the table there are about 560,000 distinct CDR3 sequences, roughly a sixth of which are singletons. These sequences were also reported in another study, on T cells in Graves' hyperthyroidism and ophthalmopathy.

Material: peripheral blood mononuclear cells (PBMCs), obtained at new diagnosis, from a patient treated with antithyroid drugs. The receptors stem from a young man with Graves disease.

As concerns this clonotype: A much more abundant neighbour one base away suggests this may be a read error. This chain connects TRBV20-1 to TRBJ2-5; possible D gene TRBD2, 5 bases. Germline CDR1 is DFQATT and CDR2 is SNEGSKA (reference sequence). The CDR3 loop spans 12 amino acids. Written as DNA, the CDR3 is TGCAGCGCCTCGGAGAGTCGGGGGACCCAGTACTTC. Its translation: CSASESRGTQYF.

This clonotype has at least ten counts. The V call is TRBV30, the J call TRBJ2-7; the D gene could be TRBD1 or TRBD2 (5 bases each). The CDR3 length is 14 residues. In germline, CDR1 is GTSNPN, CDR2 SVGIG (reference sequence). The V and J ends lost 1 base and 3 bases respectively, with 13 bases between them. DNA for the CDR3: TGTGCCTGGAGTGCGTGGGACGCCGACTACGAGCAGTACTTC. Translating it yields CAWSAWDADYEQYF.

The chain has TRBV7-2 and TRBJ1-5, with D possibly TRBD1 on 5 matching bases. Germline V gene lookup returns CDR1 SGHTA and CDR2 FQGNSA. CDR3 length: 15 residues. V was trimmed by 5 bases and J by 7 bases, leaving 18 bases between them. Written as DNA, the CDR3 is TGTGCCAGCAGCCCGGATGGAGGGGCGCGGCAGCCCCAGCATTTT. Encoded protein: CASSPDGGARQPQHF.

V and J are TRBV12-3 or TRBV12-4 and TRBJ1-6, with 9 bases matching TRBD1. The CDR3 is 14 amino acids. Trimming removed 6 bases from V and 10 bases from J; junction bases left unmatched: 7. The CDR3 DNA follows: TGTGCCAGCAGGGGGACAGGGCAAGGATCACCCCTCCACTTT. Its protein is CASRGTGQGSPLHF.

This clonotype occurred a few times. The chain joins TRBV29-1 to TRBJ1-2; TRBD1 might be the D (5 bases). V was cut by 4 bases and J by 4 bases, with 13 bases left in between. Germline V gives CDR1 SQVTM, CDR2 ANQGSEA. The CDR3 consists of 13 residues. The CDR3 sequence: CSVADSRTYGYTF. The DNA of the CDR3 is TGCAGCGTTGCCGACAGCCGGACCTATGGCTACACCTTC.

This clonotype has at least ten counts. V gene TRBV5-1 combines with J gene TRBJ2-7; 11 positions match TRBD2. V gave up 0 bases and J gave up 2 bases; unmatched junction bases: 7. The CDR3 extends over 17 amino acids. The V gene's germline CDR1 is SGHRS and CDR2 YFSETQ. The CDR3 here is CASSLGTSGSFAYEQYF. CDR3 bases: TGCGCCAGCAGCTTGGGGACTAGCGGGTCCTTCGCCTACGAGCAGTACTTC.

The chain is built from TRBV5-1 and TRBJ2-5; maybe TRBD2 (5 bases). The CDR3 is made up of 14 amino acids. The germline gives CDR1 SGHRS, CDR2 YFSETQ. The germline V and J ends were trimmed by 2 bases and 1 base, with 9 bases remaining between them. The CDR3 region is CASSFISAQETQYF. Written as DNA, the CDR3 is TGCGCCAGCAGCTTTATTAGCGCCCAAGAGACCCAGTACTTC. Looking up the rest from reference TRBV5-1 and TRBJ2-5 gives the full variable domain: KAGVTQTPRYLIKTRGQQVTLSCSPISGHRSVSWYQQTPGQGLQFLFEYFSETQRNKGNFPGRFSGRQFSNSRSEMNVSTLELGDSALYLCASSFISAQETQYFGPGTRLLVL.

This clonotype has a count of ten or more. The CDR3 here is CASSFGDMGYEQYF. The CDR3 DNA is TGTGCCAGCAGTTTTGGCGACATGGGGTACGAGCAGTACTTC. The gene calls are TRBV28 and TRBJ2-7; D gene ambiguous. Germline V CDR1 and CDR2: MDHEN, SYDVKM. CDR3 length equals 14 residues. V lost 3 bases to trimming and J lost 4 bases, with 13 bases between them.

Many counts were recorded for this clonotype. The chain couples TRBV5-1 to TRBJ1-1; perhaps TRBD1 as D (6 bases). From germline, CDR1 is SGHRS and CDR2 YFSETQ. This CDR3 spans 16 amino acids. V was trimmed by 0 bases and J by 0 bases, leaving 12 bases between them. This chain's CDR3 is CASSLAGGIMNTEAFF. The CDR3 DNA reads TGCGCCAGCAGCTTGGCCGGGGGCATCATGAACACTGAAGCTTTCTTT.

J is TRBJ2-3 and V is TRBV3-1, with D possibly matching TRBD1 (6 bases). This CDR3 has 15 residues. V lost 3 bases, J lost 2 bases, and 12 bases lay in between. Germline CDR1 and CDR2: LGHDT and YNNKEL (reference sequence). For the CDR3, the DNA is TGTGCCAGCAGCCAGTGGACAGAACTCACAGATACGCAGTATTTT. It specifies CASSQWTELTDTQYF.

This clonotype showed up just a few times. The chain joins TRBV7-6 to TRBJ2-5; the D is unclear. The germline CDR1 and CDR2 sequences are SGHVS and FNYEAQ. The CDR3 sequence is 11 residues long. Trimming left V 7 bases short and J 5 bases short, with 8 bases between. CDR3 DNA: TGTGCCAGCAACCTGGTGGAGACCCAGTACTTC. This translates into CASNLVETQYF.

This clonotype was seen many times. The chain uses TRBV29-1 and TRBJ2-1, with 8 nucleotides matching TRBD1. The ends lost 5 bases at V and 8 bases at J; junction bases unmatched: 14. The germline V gene has CDR1 SQVTM and CDR2 ANQGSEA. The CDR3 sequence is 15 residues long. In DNA form, the CDR3 reads TGCAGCGTTCCCCAGGGGGCAGGGGAGGCGGATGAGCAGTTCTTC. The encoded protein is CSVPQGAGEADEQFF.

This clonotype was detected many times. This chain joins TRBV12-3 or TRBV12-4 and TRBJ2-3; possible D gene TRBD1, 6 bases. V gave up 5 bases and J gave up 4 bases, with 10 bases separating them. The CDR3 runs 13 residues. The CDR3 coding sequence is TGTGCCAGCAGTACAGGGTCCCCAGATACGCAGTATTTT. Protein product: CASSTGSPDTQYF.

In this sample, this clonotype turned up many times. V usage is TRBV28 and J usage is TRBJ2-3; 8 nucleotides align to TRBD2. V shed 2 bases, J shed 0 bases, and the junction held 4 bases outside the gene matches. This CDR3 spans 16 amino acids. Germline CDR1 is MDHEN and CDR2 is SYDVKM. The CDR3 spells CASSLPGLASTDTQYF. The CDR3 region has the DNA TGTGCCAGCAGTTTACCTGGACTAGCCAGCACAGATACGCAGTATTTT.

This clonotype turned up a few times. CDR3 sequence reads: CASRFNEGLAGRNEQFF. CDR3 DNA sequence: TGTGCCAGCAGGTTCAATGAGGGACTAGCGGGAAGAAATGAGCAGTTCTTC. The chain recombines TRBV12-3 or TRBV12-4 with TRBJ2-1; 13 bases agree with TRBD2. The V and J ends lost 6 bases and 7 bases, in that order; junction bases with no gene match: 12. This CDR3 comprises 17 residues.

Many counts were recorded for this clonotype. The chain recombines TRBV2 with TRBJ2-1; D might be TRBD1 or TRBD2, each matching 5 bases. V lost 7 bases and J lost 4, with 14 bases in between. This CDR3 contains 14 residues. Per germline, CDR1 SNHLY and CDR2 FYNNEI. CDR3 loop: CASTWDPRYNEQFF. The CDR3 region has the DNA TGTGCCAGCACCTGGGACCCCAGGTACAATGAGCAGTTCTTC.

The rearrangement uses TRBV12-5 and TRBJ1-2; 7 bases match TRBD1. The length of the CDR3 is 14 residues. V lost 3 bases, J lost 7 bases, and 8 bases stayed unmatched. Per the germline V gene, CDR1 is LGHNT and CDR2 is FRNRAP. The DNA of the CDR3 is TGTGCTAGTGGTTTATTGACAGGGTCGGGTGGCTACACCTTC. It yields the protein CASGLLTGSGGYTF. The whole variable domain, remainder taken from reference TRBV12-5 and TRBJ1-2, is DARVTQTPRHKVTEMGQEVTMRCQPILGHNTVFWYRQTMMQGLELLAYFRNRAPLDDSGMPKDRFSAEMPDATLATLKIQPSEPRDSAVYFCASGLLTGSGGYTFGSGTRLTVV.

This clonotype was observed many times. V and J are TRBV20-1 and TRBJ2-1; the D gene is possibly TRBD2 (6 bases). V dropped 6 bases and J dropped 9 bases, with 15 bases sitting between them. Germline lookup yields CDR1 DFQATT and CDR2 SNEGSKA (reference sequence). The CDR3 has 12 residues. The CDR3 here is CSALPGRGEQFF. The CDR3 coding sequence is TGCAGTGCACTCCCAGGGCGGGGTGAGCAGTTCTTC.

This clonotype was counted ten times or more. The CDR3 loop reads CSAAREGETQYF. CDR3 bases: TGCAGTGCCGCACGGGAGGGGGAGACCCAGTACTTC. V gene TRBV20-1 combines with J gene TRBJ2-5; the match to TRBD2 covers 8 bases. After removal of 6 bases from V and 5 bases from J, the junction contained 5 bases not matched to a gene. This CDR3 spans 12 amino acids. Germline CDR1 DFQATT, CDR2 SNEGSKA (reference sequence).

Many counts were recorded for this clonotype. This chain connects TRBV19 to TRBJ2-7; maybe TRBD2 (6 bases). The V gene's germline CDR1 is LNHDA and CDR2 SQIVND (reference sequence). The germline V and J ends were trimmed by 4 bases and 7 bases, with 14 bases remaining between them. CDR3 length: 13 residues. CDR3 DNA sequence: TGTGCCAGTAGTACCGGAGGGGATGGGGAGCAGTACTTC. It translates to CASSTGGDGEQYF.

There are many counts of this clonotype. The chain couples TRBV28 to TRBJ2-3; 15 positions agree with TRBD2. The ends lost 5 bases at V and 4 bases at J; junction bases unmatched: 10. Germline V gives CDR1 MDHEN, CDR2 SYDVKM. The CDR3 runs 18 residues. Here the CDR3 reads CASSPPGLAGGLSDTQYF. DNA for the CDR3: TGTGCCAGCAGTCCTCCGGGACTAGCGGGAGGCTTATCAGATACGCAGTATTTT.

On this clonotype itself: A read error is possible here, since a much larger clone lies one base away. V and J are TRBV12-3 or TRBV12-4 and TRBJ2-7; D gene uncertain. The CDR3 runs to 14 residues. CDR3 in DNA: TGTGCCAGCAGCTTGAATCTCGGACCCTACAAGCAGTACTTC. Translation gives CASSLNLGPYKQYF.

This clonotype was observed at least ten times. The chain couples TRBV25-1 to TRBJ1-1; tentatively, D is TRBD1 (5 bases). Looked up from germline, CDR1 is MGHDK and CDR2 is SYGVNS. CDR3 length: 12 amino acids. The V and J ends lost 7 bases and 4 bases respectively, with 10 bases between them. In DNA form, the CDR3 reads TGTGCCAGCACCAGGGATGGCACTGAAGCTTTCTTT. The encoded protein is CASTRDGTEAFF.

This clonotype showed up just a few times. One junction end does not reproduce the germline sequence, and a read error may be involved. This chain uses TRBV27 with TRBJ2-7; 8 positions agree with TRBD2. CDR1 is MNHEY and CDR2 is SMNVEV in the germline V gene (reference sequence). The CDR3 runs to 13 residues. This CDR3 is CASSSGGPYGQYF. The CDR3 coding sequence is TGTGCCAGCAGTTCGGGGGGGCCTTACGGGCAGTACTTC.

V and J are TRBV29-1 and TRBJ1-4; the D is unclear. The CDR3 is 14 amino acids. Germline V gives CDR1 SQVTM, CDR2 ANQGSEA. The V end was cut by 6 bases, the J end by 3 bases, with 14 bases between. CDR3 DNA sequence: TGCAGCGTCCTTATATCCTTGGCTAATGAAAAACTGTTTTTT. Protein sequence: CSVLISLANEKLFF. Full variable domain (remainder filled in from reference TRBV29-1 and TRBJ1-4): SAVISQKPSRDICQRGTSLTIQCQVDSQVTMMFWYRQQPGQSLTLIATANQGSEATYESGFVIDKFPISRPNLTFSTLTVSNMSPEDSSIYLCSVLISLANEKLFFGSGTQLSVL.

The chain couples TRBV14 to TRBJ1-2, with a weak D call TRBD1 (5 bases). V lost 4 bases and J lost 2, with 11 bases in between. Looked up from germline, CDR1 is SGHDN and CDR2 is FVKESK. The CDR3 loop spans 14 amino acids. This CDR3 is CASSLWGLNYGYTF. In DNA, the CDR3 is TGTGCCAGCAGCCTGTGGGGACTGAACTATGGCTACACCTTC.

This clonotype was counted ten times or more. V and J are TRBV2 and TRBJ2-5, with 9 bases aligning to TRBD1. Trimming removed 3 bases from V and 4 bases from J; junction bases left unmatched: 9. The CDR3 covers 16 residues. The germline CDR1 and CDR2 sequences are SNHLY and FYNNEI. The CDR3 region has the DNA TGTGCCAGCAGTGAGGGGGACAGGGAATGGGGAGAGACCCAGTACTTC. Protein product: CASSEGDREWGETQYF.

This clonotype was seen repeatedly, ten times or more. This rearrangement joins TRBV12-3 or TRBV12-4 to TRBJ2-1; 11 nucleotides line up with TRBD2. The CDR3 consists of 15 residues. The ends lost 5 bases at V and 2 bases at J; junction bases unmatched: 2. The CDR3 coding sequence is TGTGCCAGCAGTGAACTAGCGGGAGCCTACAATGAGCAGTTCTTC. Encoded protein: CASSELAGAYNEQFF.